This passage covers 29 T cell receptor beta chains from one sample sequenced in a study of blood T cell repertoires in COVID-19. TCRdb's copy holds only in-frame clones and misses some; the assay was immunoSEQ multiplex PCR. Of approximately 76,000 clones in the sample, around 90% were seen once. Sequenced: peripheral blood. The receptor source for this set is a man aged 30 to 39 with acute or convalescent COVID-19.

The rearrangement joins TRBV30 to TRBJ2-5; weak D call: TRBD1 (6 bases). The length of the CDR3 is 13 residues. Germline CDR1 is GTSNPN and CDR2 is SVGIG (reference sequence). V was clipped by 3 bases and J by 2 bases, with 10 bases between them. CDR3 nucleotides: TGTGCCTGGAGAGGACAGATACAAGAGACCCAGTACTTC. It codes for CAWRGQIQETQYF.

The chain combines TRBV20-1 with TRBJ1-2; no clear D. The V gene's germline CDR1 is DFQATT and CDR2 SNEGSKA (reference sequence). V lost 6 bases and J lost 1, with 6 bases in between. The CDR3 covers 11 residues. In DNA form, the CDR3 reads TGCAGTGCCTGGAGTAACTATGGCTACACCTTC. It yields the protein CSAWSNYGYTF.

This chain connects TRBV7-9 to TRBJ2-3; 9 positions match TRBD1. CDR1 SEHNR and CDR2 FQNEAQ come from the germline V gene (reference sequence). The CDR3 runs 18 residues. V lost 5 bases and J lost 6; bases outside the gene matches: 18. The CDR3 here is CASSQLGTGKYSSDTQYF. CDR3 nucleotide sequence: TGTGCCAGCAGCCAACTGGGGACAGGGAAGTATTCTAGTGATACGCAGTATTTT.

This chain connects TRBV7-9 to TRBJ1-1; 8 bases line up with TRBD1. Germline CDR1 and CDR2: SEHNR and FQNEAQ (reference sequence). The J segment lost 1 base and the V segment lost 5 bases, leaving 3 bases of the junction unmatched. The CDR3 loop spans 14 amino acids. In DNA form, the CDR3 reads TGTGCCAGCAGCCGGGGACAGGCGAACACTGAAGCTTTCTTT. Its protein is CASSRGQANTEAFF.

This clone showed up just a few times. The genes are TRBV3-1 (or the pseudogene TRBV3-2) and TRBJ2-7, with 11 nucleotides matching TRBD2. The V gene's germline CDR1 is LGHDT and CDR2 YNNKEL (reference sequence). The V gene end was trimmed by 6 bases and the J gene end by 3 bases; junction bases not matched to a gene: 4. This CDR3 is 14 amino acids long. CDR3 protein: CASRPTSGGYEQYF. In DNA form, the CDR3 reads TGTGCCAGCAGACCAACTAGCGGGGGCTACGAGCAGTACTTC.

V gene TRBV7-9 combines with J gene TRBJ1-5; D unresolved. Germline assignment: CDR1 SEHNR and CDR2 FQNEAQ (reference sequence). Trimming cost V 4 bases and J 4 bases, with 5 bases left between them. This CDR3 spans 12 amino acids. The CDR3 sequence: CASSSLNQPQHF. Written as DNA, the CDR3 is TGTGCCAGCAGCTCCCTAAATCAGCCCCAGCATTTT.

The CDR3 spells CAWSVREGQFF. The CDR3 nucleotides read TGTGCCTGGAGTGTACGGGAGGGCCAGTTCTTC. V usage is TRBV30 and J usage is TRBJ2-1, with 8 bases lining up with TRBD2. CDR1 and CDR2 (germline): GTSNPN, SVGIG (reference sequence). After removal of 0 bases from V and 13 bases from J, the junction contained 2 bases not matched to a gene. CDR3 length: 11 residues.

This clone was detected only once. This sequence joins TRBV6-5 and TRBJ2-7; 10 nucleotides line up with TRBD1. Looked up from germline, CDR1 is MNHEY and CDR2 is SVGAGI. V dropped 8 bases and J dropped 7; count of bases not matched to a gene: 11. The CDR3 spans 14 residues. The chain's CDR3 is CASGVGTGEREQYF. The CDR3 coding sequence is TGTGCCAGCGGGGTAGGGACAGGGGAGAGAGAGCAGTACTTC.

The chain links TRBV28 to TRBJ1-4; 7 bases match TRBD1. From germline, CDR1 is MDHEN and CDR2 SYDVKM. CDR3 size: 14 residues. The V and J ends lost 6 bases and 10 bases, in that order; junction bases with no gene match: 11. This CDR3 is CASRAQGGDGKLFF. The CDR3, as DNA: TGTGCCAGCAGAGCGCAGGGGGGTGATGGAAAACTGTTTTTT.

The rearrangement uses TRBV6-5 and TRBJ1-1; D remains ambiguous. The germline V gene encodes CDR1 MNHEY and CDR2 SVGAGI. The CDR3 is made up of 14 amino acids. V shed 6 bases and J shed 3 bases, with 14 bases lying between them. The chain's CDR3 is CASSPEGGYTEAFF. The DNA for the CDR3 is TGTGCCAGCAGCCCAGAGGGAGGGTACACTGAAGCTTTCTTT.

CDR3 DNA: TGTGCCATCAGCAGACTAGCGGGAGCCTACGAGCAGTACTTC. Encoded protein: CAISRLAGAYEQYF. The V and J genes are TRBV10-3 and TRBJ2-7; 12 positions match TRBD2. Germline CDR1 ENHRY, CDR2 SYGVKD. The CDR3 totals 14 residues. With V trimmed by 6 bases and J by 2 bases, 2 bases remained unmatched.

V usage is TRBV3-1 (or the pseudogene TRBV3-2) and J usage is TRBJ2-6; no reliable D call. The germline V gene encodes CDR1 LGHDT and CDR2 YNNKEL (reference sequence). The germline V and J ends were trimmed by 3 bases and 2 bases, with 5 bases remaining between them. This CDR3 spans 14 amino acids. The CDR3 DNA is TGTGCCAGCAGCCATCTAACTGGGGCCAACGTCCTGACTTTC. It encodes CASSHLTGANVLTF.

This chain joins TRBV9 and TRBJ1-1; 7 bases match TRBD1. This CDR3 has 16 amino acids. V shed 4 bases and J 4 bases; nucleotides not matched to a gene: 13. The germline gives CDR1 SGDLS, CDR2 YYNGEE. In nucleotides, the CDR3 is TGTGCCAGCAGCCCTTACGAGCAGGGGGGCGGCACTGAAGCTTTCTTT. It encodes CASSPYEQGGGTEAFF.

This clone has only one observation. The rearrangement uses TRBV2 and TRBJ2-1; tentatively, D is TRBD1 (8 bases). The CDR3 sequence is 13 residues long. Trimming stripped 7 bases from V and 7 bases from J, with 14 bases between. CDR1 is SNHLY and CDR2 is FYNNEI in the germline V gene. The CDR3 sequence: CASNAQGGNEQFF. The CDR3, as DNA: TGTGCCAGCAACGCACAGGGGGGGAATGAGCAGTTCTTC.

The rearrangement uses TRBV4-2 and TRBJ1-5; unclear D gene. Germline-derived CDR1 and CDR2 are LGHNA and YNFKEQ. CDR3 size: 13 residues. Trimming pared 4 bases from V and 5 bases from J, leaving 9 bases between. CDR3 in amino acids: CASSPANYQPQHF. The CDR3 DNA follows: TGTGCCAGCAGCCCTGCGAATTATCAGCCCCAGCATTTT.

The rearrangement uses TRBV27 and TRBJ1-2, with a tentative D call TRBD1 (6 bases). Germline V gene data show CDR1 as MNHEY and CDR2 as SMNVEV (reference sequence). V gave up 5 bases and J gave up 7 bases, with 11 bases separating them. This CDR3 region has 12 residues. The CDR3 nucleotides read TGTGCCAGCAGTCACAGGGATGGTGGCTACACCTTC. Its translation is CASSHRDGGYTF.

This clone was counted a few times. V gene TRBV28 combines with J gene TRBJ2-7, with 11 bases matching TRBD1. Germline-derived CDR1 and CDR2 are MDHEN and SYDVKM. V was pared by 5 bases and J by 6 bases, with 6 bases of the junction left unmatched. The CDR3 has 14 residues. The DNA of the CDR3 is TGTGCCAGCAGTAACACCGGGACAGGGGGCGAGCAGTACTTC. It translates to CASSNTGTGGEQYF.

CDR3 coding DNA: TGTGCCAGCAGGGAGGGTAGCGGTAGCTCCTACGAGCAGTACTTC. It specifies CASREGSGSSYEQYF. The J gene is TRBJ2-7, the V gene TRBV28; tentatively, D is TRBD2 (6 bases). V lost 6 bases to trimming and J lost 0 bases, with 15 bases between them. Germline-derived CDR1 and CDR2 are MDHEN and SYDVKM. The CDR3 has 15 residues. The variable domain in full, with the rest retrieved from reference TRBV28 and TRBJ2-7, is DVKVTQSSRYLVKRTGEKVFLECVQDMDHENMFWYRQDPGLGLRLIYFSYDVKMKEKGDIPEGYSVSREKKERFSLILESASTNQTSMYLCASREGSGSSYEQYFGPGTRLTVT.

As DNA, the CDR3 is TGTGCCAGCAGCCTAAATGAAAAACTGTTTTTT. It yields the protein CASSLNEKLFF. The chain carries TRBV28 and TRBJ1-4; D remains unclear. This CDR3 has 11 amino acids. V lost 6 bases, J lost 5 bases, and 4 bases lay in between. Germline V gene sequence: CDR1 MDHEN, CDR2 SYDVKM.

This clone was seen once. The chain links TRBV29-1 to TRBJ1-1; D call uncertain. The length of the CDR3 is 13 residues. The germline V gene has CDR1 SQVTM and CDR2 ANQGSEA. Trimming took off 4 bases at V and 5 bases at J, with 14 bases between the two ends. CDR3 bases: TGCAGCGTTGCAGCTGAACTGAGGACTGAAGCTTTCTTT. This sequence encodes CSVAAELRTEAFF.

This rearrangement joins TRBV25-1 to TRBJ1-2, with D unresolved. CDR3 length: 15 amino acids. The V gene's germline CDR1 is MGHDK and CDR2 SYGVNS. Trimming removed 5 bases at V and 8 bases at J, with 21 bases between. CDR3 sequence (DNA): TGTGCCAGCAGTAAGCAACTCGCAGGTTCGGGAGGCTACACCTTC. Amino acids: CASSKQLAGSGGYTF.

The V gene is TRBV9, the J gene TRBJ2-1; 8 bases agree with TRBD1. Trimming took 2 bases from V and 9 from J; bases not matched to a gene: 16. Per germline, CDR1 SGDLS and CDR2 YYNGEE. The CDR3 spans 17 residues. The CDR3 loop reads CASSVDTGQGKGSEQFF. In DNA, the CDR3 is TGTGCCAGCAGCGTTGACACTGGACAGGGCAAAGGTAGTGAGCAGTTCTTC.

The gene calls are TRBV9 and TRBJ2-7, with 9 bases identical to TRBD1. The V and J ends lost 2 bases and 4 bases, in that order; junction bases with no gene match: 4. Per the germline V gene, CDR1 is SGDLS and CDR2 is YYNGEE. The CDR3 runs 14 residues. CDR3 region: CASSVGTGKYEQYF. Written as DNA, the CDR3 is TGTGCCAGCAGCGTCGGGACAGGGAAGTACGAGCAGTACTTC.

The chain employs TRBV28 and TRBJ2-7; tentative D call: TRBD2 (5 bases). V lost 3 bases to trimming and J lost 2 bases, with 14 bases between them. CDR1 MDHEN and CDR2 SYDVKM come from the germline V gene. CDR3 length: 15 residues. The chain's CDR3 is CASSFRGKSPYEQYF. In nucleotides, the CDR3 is TGTGCCAGCAGTTTTCGGGGTAAGTCCCCCTACGAGCAGTACTTC.

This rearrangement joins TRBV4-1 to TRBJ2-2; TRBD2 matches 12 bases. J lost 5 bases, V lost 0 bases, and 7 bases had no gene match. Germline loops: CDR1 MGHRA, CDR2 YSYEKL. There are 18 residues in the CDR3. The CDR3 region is CASSQDPTSGRMTGELFF. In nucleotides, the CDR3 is TGCGCCAGCAGCCAAGATCCGACTAGCGGGAGAATGACCGGGGAGCTGTTTTTT.

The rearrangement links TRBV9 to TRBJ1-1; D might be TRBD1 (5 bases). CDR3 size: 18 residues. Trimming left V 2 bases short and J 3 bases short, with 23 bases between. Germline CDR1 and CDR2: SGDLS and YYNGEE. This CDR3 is CASSVLTQDRGVYTEAFF. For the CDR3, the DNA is TGTGCCAGCAGCGTTCTGACCCAAGACAGAGGAGTCTACACTGAAGCTTTCTTT.

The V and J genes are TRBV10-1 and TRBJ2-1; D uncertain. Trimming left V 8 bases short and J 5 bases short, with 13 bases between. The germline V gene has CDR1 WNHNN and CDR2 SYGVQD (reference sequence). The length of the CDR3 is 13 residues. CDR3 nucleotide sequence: TGCGCCAGCGCCCGTCGCCCGGACAATGAGCAGTTCTTC. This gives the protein CASARRPDNEQFF.

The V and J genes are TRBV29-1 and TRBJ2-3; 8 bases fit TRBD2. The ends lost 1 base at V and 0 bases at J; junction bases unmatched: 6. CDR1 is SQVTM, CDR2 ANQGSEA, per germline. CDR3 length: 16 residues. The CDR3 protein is CSVEVPGLESTDTQYF. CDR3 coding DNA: TGCAGCGTTGAAGTTCCGGGACTAGAGAGCACAGATACGCAGTATTTT.

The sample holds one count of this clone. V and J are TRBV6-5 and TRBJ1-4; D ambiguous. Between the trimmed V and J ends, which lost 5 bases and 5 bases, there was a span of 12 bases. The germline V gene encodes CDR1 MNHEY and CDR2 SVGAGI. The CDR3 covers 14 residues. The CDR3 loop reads CASSPGLGNEKLFF. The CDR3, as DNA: TGTGCCAGCAGTCCTGGACTGGGGAATGAAAAACTGTTTTTT.